Listed below are T cell receptor beta chains from one sample, sequenced in a study of human T cells and chemical hapten exposure. MiXCR was run by TCRdb on the RACE reads, yielding one entry per CDR3 protein. The repertoire includes under 200,000 distinct CDR3 sequences, roughly 14% of them detected once, and about 1.8% sits in the top ten. Sequences were derived from whole blood, sampled in connection with sensitization to the hapten diphenylcyclopropenone (DPC). The receptors were gathered from a woman aged 25 to 39 with alopecia areata. Some clones in this sample may be carry-over from other donors' samples. Both conserved end residues are part of each CDR3. Each record gives: J gene, D gene, clone size, V gene, CDR3 protein, CDR3 DNA. A D gene is named only where the DNA matches it firmly. Part of the rows lack a size; the others show once, few, many or a class for expanded clones.

j_call: TRBJ1-1
d_call: -
clone_size: many
v_call: TRBV29-1
cdr3_aa: CSVSGVSNTEAFF
cdr3_nt: TGCAGCGTCTCAGGGGTTTCGAACACTGAAGCTTTCTTT

j_call: TRBJ2-5
d_call: -
clone_size: few
v_call: TRBV7-8
cdr3_aa: CASSSSSRTGETQYF
cdr3_nt: TGTGCCAGCAGCTCAAGTTCGAGGACGGGCGAGACCCAGTACTTC

j_call: TRBJ2-2
d_call: -
clone_size: few
v_call: TRBV10-2
cdr3_aa: CASSEGLYGELFF
cdr3_nt: TGCGCCAGCAGTGAGGGCCTCTATGGGGAGCTGTTTTTT

j_call: TRBJ2-1
d_call: -
clone_size: -
v_call: TRBV12-3/TRBV12-4
cdr3_aa: CASSLNLGSYNEQFF
cdr3_nt: TGTGCCAGCAGTTTGAATTTGGGTTCCTACAATGAGCAGTTCTTC

j_call: TRBJ2-4
d_call: -
clone_size: -
v_call: TRBV2
cdr3_aa: CASDIEGKNIQYF
cdr3_nt: TGTGCCAGCGATATAGAGGGGAAAAACATTCAGTACTTC

j_call: TRBJ1-4
d_call: -
clone_size: few
v_call: TRBV29-1
cdr3_aa: CSVEEHATNEKLFF
cdr3_nt: TGCAGCGTTGAGGAGCATGCAACTAATGAAAAACTGTTTTTT

j_call: TRBJ2-3
d_call: -
clone_size: few
v_call: TRBV6-5
cdr3_aa: CASSYSSGLRDTQYF
cdr3_nt: TGTGCCAGCAGTTACTCGTCTGGGTTAAGGGATACGCAGTATTTT

j_call: TRBJ1-5
d_call: -
clone_size: many
v_call: TRBV4-2
cdr3_aa: CASSQQGNQPQHF
cdr3_nt: TGTGCCAGCAGCCAACAGGGGAATCAGCCCCAGCATTTT

j_call: TRBJ1-2
d_call: -
clone_size: many
v_call: TRBV7-6
cdr3_aa: CASSFRGLSYGYTF
cdr3_nt: TGTGCCAGCAGCTTCAGGGGACTATCCTATGGCTACACCTTC

j_call: TRBJ2-1
d_call: TRBD2
clone_size: few
v_call: TRBV29-1
cdr3_aa: CSVRAAAGLARHNEQFF
cdr3_nt: TGCAGCGTCCGAGCCGCTGCGGGACTAGCGCGCCACAATGAGCAGTTCTTC

j_call: TRBJ2-1
d_call: -
clone_size: few
v_call: TRBV9
cdr3_aa: CASSVGPTPPVGRSSYNEQFF
cdr3_nt: TGTGCCAGCAGCGTAGGCCCCACTCCACCAGTCGGCAGGAGCTCCTACAATGAGCAGTTCTTC

j_call: TRBJ2-7
d_call: TRBD1
clone_size: many
v_call: TRBV12-3/TRBV12-4
cdr3_aa: CASSWDREVGEQYF
cdr3_nt: TGTGCCAGCAGTTGGGACAGGGAAGTGGGGGAGCAGTACTTC

j_call: TRBJ2-1
d_call: -
clone_size: many
v_call: TRBV7-2
cdr3_aa: CASSLVYSNEQFF
cdr3_nt: TGTGCCAGCAGCTTAGTCTATAGCAATGAGCAGTTCTTC

j_call: TRBJ1-1
d_call: -
clone_size: many
v_call: TRBV7-9
cdr3_aa: CASSDYRAEAFF
cdr3_nt: TGTGCCAGCAGCGATTACCGGGCCGAAGCTTTCTTT

j_call: TRBJ2-3
d_call: -
clone_size: -
v_call: TRBV29-1
cdr3_aa: CSATQPGDTQYF
cdr3_nt: TGCAGCGCTACTCAACCGGGGGATACGCAGTATTTT

j_call: TRBJ2-7
d_call: -
clone_size: few
v_call: TRBV7-2
cdr3_aa: CASSLAVRAGSDEQYF
cdr3_nt: TGTGCCAGCAGCTTAGCAGTGCGGGCGGGGTCTGACGAGCAGTACTTC

j_call: TRBJ2-3
d_call: -
clone_size: -
v_call: TRBV20-1
cdr3_aa: CSARDFGRTDTQYF
cdr3_nt: TGCAGTGCTAGAGACTTCGGGCGGACAGATACGCAGTATTTT

j_call: TRBJ2-2
d_call: TRBD1
clone_size: few
v_call: TRBV20-1
cdr3_aa: CSAGGTGYPNTGELFF
cdr3_nt: TGCAGTGCTGGAGGGACAGGGTATCCGAACACCGGGGAGCTGTTTTTT

j_call: TRBJ1-5
d_call: TRBD1
clone_size: -
v_call: TRBV6-2/TRBV6-3
cdr3_aa: CASSSDRVRHQPQHF
cdr3_nt: TGTGCCAGCAGTTCGGACAGGGTCAGGCATCAGCCCCAGCATTTT

j_call: TRBJ1-5
d_call: TRBD1
clone_size: -
v_call: TRBV2
cdr3_aa: CASDRGGNQPQHF
cdr3_nt: TGTGCCAGCGACAGGGGAGGCAATCAGCCCCAGCATTTT

j_call: TRBJ1-5
d_call: -
clone_size: -
v_call: TRBV20-1
cdr3_aa: CSATPGTQPQHF
cdr3_nt: TGCAGTGCTACCCCAGGGACCCAGCCCCAGCATTTT

j_call: TRBJ1-5
d_call: TRBD1
clone_size: many
v_call: TRBV19
cdr3_aa: CASSKWQGDSFNQPQHF
cdr3_nt: TGTGCCAGTAGTAAGTGGCAGGGGGACAGCTTCAATCAGCCCCAGCATTTT

j_call: TRBJ1-1
d_call: -
clone_size: many
v_call: TRBV10-3
cdr3_aa: CAISGFNTEAFF
cdr3_nt: TGTGCCATCAGTGGGTTTAACACTGAAGCTTTCTTT

j_call: TRBJ2-6
d_call: -
clone_size: many
v_call: TRBV6-2/TRBV6-3
cdr3_aa: CASSRRSSGANVLTF
cdr3_nt: TGTGCCAGCAGCCGACGCAGCTCTGGGGCCAACGTCCTGACTTTC

j_call: TRBJ2-3
d_call: -
clone_size: few
v_call: TRBV19
cdr3_aa: CASSQAGLTDTQYF
cdr3_nt: TGTGCCAGTAGTCAGGCGGGCCTCACAGATACGCAGTATTTT

j_call: TRBJ1-4
d_call: -
clone_size: -
v_call: TRBV6-5
cdr3_aa: CASSYQEGGKLFF
cdr3_nt: TGTGCCAGCAGTTACCAGGAGGGAGGAAAACTGTTTTTT

j_call: TRBJ2-5
d_call: -
clone_size: -
v_call: TRBV15
cdr3_aa: CATSRDGLGTQYF
cdr3_nt: TGTGCCACCAGCAGAGACGGGCTAGGGACCCAGTACTTC

j_call: TRBJ2-2
d_call: -
clone_size: -
v_call: TRBV7-2
cdr3_aa: CASSLARFNTGELFF
cdr3_nt: TGTGCCAGCAGCTTAGCCAGGTTTAACACCGGGGAGCTGTTTTTT

j_call: TRBJ2-4
d_call: TRBD2
clone_size: -
v_call: TRBV18
cdr3_aa: CASSSGLAGAGAKNIQYF
cdr3_nt: TGTGCCAGCTCATCGGGACTAGCGGGAGCGGGGGCCAAAAACATTCAGTACTTC

j_call: TRBJ2-1
d_call: -
clone_size: many
v_call: TRBV4-1
cdr3_aa: CASSPPGRDDEQFF
cdr3_nt: TGCGCCAGCAGCCCCCCGGGCAGGGACGATGAGCAGTTCTTC

j_call: TRBJ2-1
d_call: -
clone_size: few
v_call: TRBV7-2
cdr3_aa: CASSPKPGEQFF
cdr3_nt: TGTGCCAGCAGCCCTAAGCCCGGAGAGCAGTTCTTC

j_call: TRBJ1-2
d_call: TRBD1
clone_size: many
v_call: TRBV12-3/TRBV12-4
cdr3_aa: CASTDRSTGAWGYTF
cdr3_nt: TGTGCCAGCACAGATCGGTCGACAGGGGCTTGGGGCTACACCTTC

j_call: TRBJ1-1
d_call: -
clone_size: few
v_call: TRBV5-1
cdr3_aa: CASSLGHPRTEAFF
cdr3_nt: TGCGCCAGCAGCTTGGGCCACCCAAGGACTGAAGCTTTCTTT

j_call: TRBJ1-1
d_call: -
clone_size: -
v_call: TRBV29-1
cdr3_aa: CSVSTVMNTEAFF
cdr3_nt: TGCAGCGTCTCGACGGTCATGAACACTGAAGCTTTCTTT

j_call: TRBJ2-5
d_call: TRBD2
clone_size: few
v_call: TRBV9
cdr3_aa: CASSVDLSGGQQETQYF
cdr3_nt: TGTGCCAGCAGCGTAGATCTTAGCGGGGGTCAACAAGAGACCCAGTACTTC